What follows is one T cell receptor beta chain and its context. The target antigen is unknown. This sample was taken from a study of beta chain features in type 1 diabetes. General study points: There was a moderate but significant shortening of TCRB CDR3s in all four CD4+ subsets of Type 1 diabetes patients. There was a possibility that cDNA sequencing over-represented cells with high TCR expression. Equally in patients and controls, PCR might preferentially amplify shorter templates.

Purities in excess of 95% were seen in all sorted populations. As every portion of the isolated RNA was reverse transcribed, the sequencing read expressed TCRB transcripts. Measured with immunoSEQ multiplex PCR; TCRdb has only the in-frame clones, and not every one. This table holds about 53,000 clones, roughly 50% found once. The sequence was obtained from a woman aged 35 to 49 with type 1 diabetes. The sample was Tregs from blood.

The DNA of the CDR3 is TGTGCCTGGAGTAAGGGGACTAGCGGGAGCTACGAGCAGTACTTC. Protein product: CAWSKGTSGSYEQYF. The chain employs TRBV30 and TRBJ2-7; TRBD2 agrees at 14 bases. Germline values: CDR1 GTSNPN, CDR2 SVGIG (reference sequence). J lost 3 bases, V lost 2 bases, and 3 bases had no gene match. The CDR3 loop spans 15 amino acids.